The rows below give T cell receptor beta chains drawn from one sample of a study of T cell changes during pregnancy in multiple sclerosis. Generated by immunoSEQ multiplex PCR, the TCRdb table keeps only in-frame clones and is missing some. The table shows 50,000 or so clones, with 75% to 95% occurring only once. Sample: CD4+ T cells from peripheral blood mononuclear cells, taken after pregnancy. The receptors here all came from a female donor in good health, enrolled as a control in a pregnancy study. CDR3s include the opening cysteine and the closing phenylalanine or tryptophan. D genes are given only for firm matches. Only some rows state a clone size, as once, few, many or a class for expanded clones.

CDR3 DNA: TGTGCCAGCAGACAATCCGTCATCTTTGCGGGACGGTACTACGAGCAGTACTTC
CDR3 protein: CASRQSVIFAGRYYEQYF
clone size: NA
J gene: TRBJ2-7
V gene: TRBV7-2
D gene: NA

CDR3 DNA: TGTGCCAGCAGCCACCTATCCGGGGAGCTGTTTTTT
CDR3 protein: CASSHLSGELFF
clone size: NA
J gene: TRBJ2-2
V gene: TRBV11-3
D gene: NA

CDR3 DNA: TGCGCCAGCAGCCAAGGGGATCTTACTAGTCACTTAGGCACCGGGGAGCTGTTTTTT
CDR3 protein: CASSQGDLTSHLGTGELFF
clone size: NA
J gene: TRBJ2-2
V gene: TRBV4-3
D gene: NA

CDR3 DNA: TGTGCCAGTAGTGGAGCCACCGGGACAGGGGCAACTAATGAAAAACTGTTTTTT
CDR3 protein: CASSGATGTGATNEKLFF
clone size: NA
J gene: TRBJ1-4
V gene: TRBV19
D gene: TRBD1

CDR3 DNA: TGCAGCGTTGAAGCCCCAGGGTGGGATGAAAAACTGTTTTTT
CDR3 protein: CSVEAPGWDEKLFF
clone size: once
J gene: TRBJ1-4
V gene: TRBV29-1
D gene: NA

CDR3 DNA: TGTGCCAGCAGCTCCCGACAGGGGGGAACTGAAGCTTTCTTT
CDR3 protein: CASSSRQGGTEAFF
clone size: NA
J gene: TRBJ1-1
V gene: TRBV7-3
D gene: TRBD1

CDR3 DNA: TGTGCCAGCGGAACTTACACAGGGGGATCTGGCTACACCTTC
CDR3 protein: CASGTYTGGSGYTF
clone size: NA
J gene: TRBJ1-2
V gene: TRBV7-2
D gene: TRBD1

CDR3 DNA: TGTGCCAGCAGCTTGGGGACTCGGGGCAATGAGCAGTTCTTC
CDR3 protein: CASSLGTRGNEQFF
clone size: NA
J gene: TRBJ2-1
V gene: TRBV5-6
D gene: NA

CDR3 DNA: TGTGCCAGCAGGTTCCTTTATGGCTACACCTTC
CDR3 protein: CASRFLYGYTF
clone size: NA
J gene: TRBJ1-2
V gene: TRBV6-5
D gene: NA

CDR3 DNA: TGTGCCAGCTCACCAGGAACAGGGGCCGGATACAATGAGCAGTTCTTC
CDR3 protein: CASSPGTGAGYNEQFF
clone size: NA
J gene: TRBJ2-1
V gene: TRBV18
D gene: TRBD1

CDR3 DNA: TGTGCCAGCAGCCCGGGGGAGCAGAGCTATGGCTACACCTTC
CDR3 protein: CASSPGEQSYGYTF
clone size: NA
J gene: TRBJ1-2
V gene: TRBV11-3
D gene: NA

CDR3 DNA: TGTGCCAGTACACAGCAAAATAGCAATCAGCCCCAGCATTTT
CDR3 protein: CASTQQNSNQPQHF
clone size: NA
J gene: TRBJ1-5
V gene: TRBV19
D gene: NA

CDR3 DNA: TGTGCCTGGAGTGGGGACAGGATTATGGGTCAGCCCCAGCATTTT
CDR3 protein: CAWSGDRIMGQPQHF
clone size: few
J gene: TRBJ1-5
V gene: TRBV30
D gene: TRBD1

CDR3 DNA: TGTGCCAGCAGTTCCAGCGGGGGGAATTCCTACAATGAGCAGTTCTTC
CDR3 protein: CASSSSGGNSYNEQFF
clone size: NA
J gene: TRBJ2-1
V gene: TRBV28
D gene: TRBD2

CDR3 DNA: TGTGCCAGCAGCTTAGAAGGACAGGGGTACAATGAGCAGTTCTTC
CDR3 protein: CASSLEGQGYNEQFF
clone size: NA
J gene: TRBJ2-1
V gene: TRBV11-2
D gene: TRBD1

CDR3 DNA: TGTGCCAGCAGCTTAGGGGACAGGGGCTCCTATAATTCACCCCTCCACTTT
CDR3 protein: CASSLGDRGSYNSPLHF
clone size: NA
J gene: TRBJ1-6
V gene: TRBV7-2
D gene: TRBD1

CDR3 DNA: TGCGCCAGCAGCTTGGAGGCGCGGCATGCGAACACCGGGGAGCTGTTTTTT
CDR3 protein: CASSLEARHANTGELFF
clone size: once
J gene: TRBJ2-2
V gene: TRBV5-1
D gene: NA